This record covers a single T cell receptor (beta chain). There are 12 residues in the CDR3. V lost 3 bases to trimming and J lost 7 bases, with 7 bases between them. Germline V CDR1 and CDR2: WSHSY, SAAADI. The PCR made use of 60 Vbeta and 13 Jbeta primers. Only in-frame clones appear in the TCRdb table, and some are missing; sequencing was by immunoSEQ multiplex PCR. The data show about 130,000 clones, more than 65% seen once. This sample was taken from a study of cytomegalovirus exposure and HLA in healthy donors. This receptor was taken from a woman under 30 in good health and CMV-seropositive. Sequencing input: PBMCs. This rearrangement joins TRBV10-2 to TRBJ1-5; D is unresolved. CDR3 region: CASSDGVQPQHF. CDR3 coding DNA: TGCGCCAGCAGTGACGGGGTGCAGCCCCAGCATTTT.